A selection of T cell receptor beta chains follows, all from one sample in a study of blood T cell repertoires in COVID-19. TCRdb's copy holds only in-frame clones and misses some; the assay was immunoSEQ multiplex PCR. The table lists roughly 20,000 clones, more than 85% of them singletons, with under 20% in the top ten. Input material: peripheral blood. The receptor source for this set is an older man with active COVID-19. CDR3s include the opening cysteine and the closing phenylalanine or tryptophan. The D gene is left open where the match is weak. Some rows mark clone size as missing; the rest say once, few, many or name a class of expanded clone.

clone_size	v_call	j_call	d_call	cdr3_nt	cdr3_aa
-	TRBV19	TRBJ1-1	TRBD1	TGTGCCAGTAGAGACAGGGGGGGGAAGAACACTGAAGCTTTCTTT	CASRDRGGKNTEAFF
-	TRBV7-9	TRBJ2-7	TRBD2	TGTGCCAGCAGCTTAGGGACGTACCTGGGAGGGGAGCAGTACTTC	CASSLGTYLGGEQYF
-	TRBV28	TRBJ2-5	-	TGTGCCAGCAGTTTCGGGGGACAAGAGACCCAGTACTTC	CASSFGGQETQYF
once	TRBV5-1	TRBJ2-3	TRBD2	TGCGCCAGCAGCTTGGAGCCAGCGGGAGTCACAGATACGCAGTATTTT	CASSLEPAGVTDTQYF
-	TRBV10-3	TRBJ2-3	-	TGTGCCATCAGTTTTTACGGAGGGGCAGATACGCAGTATTTT	CAISFYGGADTQYF
-	TRBV5-1	TRBJ2-7	TRBD2	TGCGCCAGCAGCTATAGACTAGCGGGAGACCTCTCCTACGAGCAGTACTTC	CASSYRLAGDLSYEQYF
-	TRBV5-1	TRBJ2-2	TRBD1	TGCGCCAGCAGCTTTCAGGGGGCTGACACCGGGGAGCTGTTTTTT	CASSFQGADTGELFF
-	TRBV5-1	TRBJ2-1	-	TGCGCCAGCAGCTTGTCCGGGGTAGTGGATGAGCAGTTCTTC	CASSLSGVVDEQFF
-	TRBV11-1	TRBJ1-4	-	TGTGCCAGCAGCCCGACACTGGATAATGAAAAACTGTTTTTT	CASSPTLDNEKLFF
-	TRBV18	TRBJ2-7	TRBD2	TGTGCCAGCTCAACTAGCGGGATCTCCTACGAGCAGTACTTC	CASSTSGISYEQYF
-	TRBV3-1/TRBV3-2	TRBJ1-2	-	TGTGCCAGCAGCCAAGGTGCCGGGGACTTCCTTAACTATGGCTACACCTTC	CASSQGAGDFLNYGYTF
-	TRBV6-6	TRBJ1-2	TRBD1	TGTGCCAGCAGCCCGGACAGGGTTGGTGGCTACACCTTC	CASSPDRVGGYTF
once	TRBV11-2	TRBJ2-7	-	TGTGCCAGCAGCTTAGTCAGGGGCCGGGATGGCTCCTACGAGCAGTACTTC	CASSLVRGRDGSYEQYF
few	TRBV11-3	TRBJ2-2	TRBD1	TGTGCCAGCAGCTCGCAGGGGGCCCTGAACACCGGGGAGCTGTTTTTT	CASSSQGALNTGELFF
-	TRBV4-1	TRBJ2-7	TRBD1	TGCGCCAGCAGCCAAGGGGACAGGGTTACGTACGAGCAGTACTTC	CASSQGDRVTYEQYF
-	TRBV6-2/TRBV6-3	TRBJ2-3	-	TGTGCCAGCAGTTATTGGGCCCAACAGGGAGCCGAGCAGTATTTT	CASSYWAQQGAEQYF
-	TRBV6-6	TRBJ1-2	TRBD1	TGTGCCAGCAGTTCGGGACAGAGCTATGGCTACACCTTC	CASSSGQSYGYTF
-	TRBV7-9	TRBJ2-7	TRBD2	TGTGCCAGCAGCTTAGTCCCCAGCGGGAGCAACGAGCAGTACTTC	CASSLVPSGSNEQYF
-	TRBV6-6	TRBJ1-3	-	TGTGCCAGCAGCCGAACCCAACAGAACCCTGGGGGAAACACCATATATTTT	CASSRTQQNPGGNTIYF
-	TRBV30	TRBJ1-2	TRBD1	TGTGCCTGGGAGTGGACAGGGGTGGATGGCTACACCTTC	CAWEWTGVDGYTF
-	TRBV18	TRBJ1-3	-	TGTGCCAGCTCACAGGGGCCTGGAAACACCATATATTTT	CASSQGPGNTIYF
-	TRBV7-8	TRBJ2-7	-	TGTGCCAGCAGCTCAGAAGGCTTGGCTAGCGAGCAGTACTTC	CASSSEGLASEQYF
-	TRBV18	TRBJ1-4	-	TGTGCCAGCTCACCCAATCAGATCGGGGAAAAACTGTTTTTT	CASSPNQIGEKLFF
-	TRBV3-1/TRBV3-2	TRBJ1-6	-	TGTGCCAGCAGCCAAGATTTGCAGGGTAGAGCCCTCCACTTT	CASSQDLQGRALHF
few	TRBV3-1/TRBV3-2	TRBJ1-6	-	TGTGCCAGCAGCGTCGGGCCATCGCAGGGTTCACCCCTCCACTTT	CASSVGPSQGSPLHF
-	TRBV11-2	TRBJ2-6	-	TGTGCCAGCAGACGAGGGGGGGGCAGCTCCTACTCTGGGGCCAACGTCCTGACTTTC	CASRRGGGSSYSGANVLTF
-	TRBV28	TRBJ1-4	-	TGCGCCAGCAGTTACTCACAGGGATTTAATGAAAAACTGTTTTTT	CASSYSQGFNEKLFF
-	TRBV20-1	TRBJ2-7	TRBD2	TGCAGTGCTAGTAATAGCGGGAGGCGCGAGCAGTACTTC	CSASNSGRREQYF
-	TRBV5-1	TRBJ1-1	TRBD1	TGCGCCAGCAGCTCACAGGGGGCGCGGACTGAAGCTTTCTTT	CASSSQGARTEAFF